This T cell receptor (beta chain) was captured in a study of regulatory T cells in long-lasting Graves disease. Germline assignment: CDR1 KGHSH and CDR2 LQKENI. Trimming left V 6 bases short and J 4 bases short, with 12 bases between. This CDR3 comprises 13 residues. The sample holds many counts of this clonotype. For TCR beta, libraries came from iRepertoire HTBI primers and Arm-PCR of CDR3 regions. Via MiXCR, TCRdb re-called the multiplex PCR reads, giving one row per CDR3 protein. Among roughly 420,000 distinct CDR3 sequences listed, 16% were seen once. Time point specified: newly diagnosed GD, antithyroid drugs for less than 3 months. Researchers made the TCR library from RNA that was extracted from PBMCs. One endocrinology department in Xi'an, China, was where patients came from. The same data also contributed to another study, on T cells in Graves' hyperthyroidism and ophthalmopathy.

The gene calls are TRBV18 and TRBJ1-1; tentatively, D is TRBD1 (5 bases). The source was peripheral blood mononuclear cells (PBMCs), collected at new diagnosis, from a patient treated with antithyroid drugs. This receptor was identified in a young woman with Graves disease. The CDR3 protein is CASSSTGVTEAFF. Here the CDR3 DNA reads TGTGCCAGCTCGTCAACAGGAGTCACTGAAGCTTTCTTT.